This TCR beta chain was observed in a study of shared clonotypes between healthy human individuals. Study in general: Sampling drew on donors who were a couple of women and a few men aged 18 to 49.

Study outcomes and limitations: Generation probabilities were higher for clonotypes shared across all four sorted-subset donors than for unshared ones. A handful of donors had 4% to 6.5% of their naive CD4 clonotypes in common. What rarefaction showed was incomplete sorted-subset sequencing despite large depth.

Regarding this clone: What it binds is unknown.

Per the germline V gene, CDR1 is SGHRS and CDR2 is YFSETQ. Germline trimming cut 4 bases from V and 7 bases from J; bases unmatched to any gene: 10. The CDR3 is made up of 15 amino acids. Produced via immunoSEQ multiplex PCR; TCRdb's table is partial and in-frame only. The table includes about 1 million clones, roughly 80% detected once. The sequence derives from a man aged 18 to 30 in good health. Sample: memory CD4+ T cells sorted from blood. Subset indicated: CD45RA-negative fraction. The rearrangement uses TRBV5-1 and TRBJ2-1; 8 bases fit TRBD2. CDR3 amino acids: CASSRDGRAWNEQFF. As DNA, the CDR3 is TGCGCCAGCAGCCGTGACGGGAGGGCCTGGAATGAGCAGTTCTTC.